The next 12 T cell receptor beta chains were all read from a single sample in a study of vaccination and CD4 T cells after COVID-19. No antigens are known for them. Sequenced with the Oncomine TCR Beta short-read assay was DNA taken from cultured CD4+ T cells. TCRdb re-derived calls from the PCR reads in MiXCR, one entry per CDR3 protein. The data contain about 11,000 distinct CDR3 sequences, under 50% of them singletons. Treatment in this sample: roughly nine-day PBMC culture with coronavirus spike peptide pools or control peptides (ViraFEST assay). The source was cultured CD4+ T cells from blood, collected after SARS-CoV-2 vaccination. The receptors derive from a human donor with COVID-19.

This sequence joins TRBV7-9 and TRBJ2-5; a weak D match, TRBD1 (6 bases). Trimming took off 2 bases at V and 4 bases at J, with 11 bases between the two ends. This CDR3 has 14 amino acids. CDR1 and CDR2 (germline): SEHNR, FQNEAQ (reference sequence). DNA of the CDR3: TGTGCCAGCAGCTTACAGACAGGCTTAGAGACCCAGTACTTC. Translated: CASSLQTGLETQYF.

The chain joins TRBV7-9 to TRBJ1-1; 9 bases map to TRBD1. The V and J ends lost 5 bases and 1 base, in that order; junction bases with no gene match: 2. The germline V gene encodes CDR1 SEHNR and CDR2 FQNEAQ (reference sequence). The CDR3 covers 14 residues. For the CDR3, the DNA is TGTGCCAGCAGCCAGGGACAGGGGAACACTGAAGCTTTCTTT. This sequence encodes CASSQGQGNTEAFF.

In nucleotides, the CDR3 is TGCAGTGCTGGCTCGGGCGGGTGGGCGCAGTATTTT. Translated: CSAGSGGWAQYF. The chain employs TRBV20-1 and TRBJ2-3, with D possibly TRBD2 on 5 matching bases. V dropped 5 bases and J dropped 10 bases, with 16 bases sitting between them. The germline V gene has CDR1 DFQATT and CDR2 SNEGSKA (reference sequence). The length of the CDR3 is 12 residues.

The chain uses TRBV3-1 and TRBJ1-5, with D tentatively TRBD1 (5 bases). This CDR3 spans 13 amino acids. With 6 bases removed from V and 9 bases from J, the gap between germline ends came to 15 bases. Germline CDR1 reads LGHDT; CDR2 reads YNNKEL (reference sequence). The DNA of the CDR3 is TGTGCCAGCAGTAACCGGGGCTTAGGGCCCCAGCATTTT. Translating it yields CASSNRGLGPQHF.

The chain uses TRBV5-1 and TRBJ2-5, with a tentative D call TRBD1 (6 bases). Trimming shortened V by 7 bases and J by 0 bases, and 10 bases separated the two germline ends. The CDR3 contains 13 residues. From germline, CDR1 is SGHRS and CDR2 YFSETQ. This chain's CDR3 is CASRTGYQETQYF. CDR3 in DNA: TGCGCCAGCCGAACAGGGTACCAAGAGACCCAGTACTTC.

The rearrangement joins TRBV20-1 to TRBJ1-5; D is uncertain. This CDR3 region has 13 residues. CDR1 is DFQATT and CDR2 is SNEGSKA in the germline V gene (reference sequence). In DNA form, the CDR3 reads TGCAGCGCCGATATCGGGGAAAATCAGCCCCAGCATTTT. Its translation: CSADIGENQPQHF.

The chain recombines TRBV7-6 with TRBJ2-7; the D gene is possibly TRBD1 (5 bases). This CDR3 has 15 residues. CDR1 and CDR2 from the germline V gene are SGHVS and FNYEAQ. Between the trimmed V and J ends, which lost 2 bases and 2 bases, there was a span of 13 bases. CDR3 amino acids: CASSLSPGKAYEQYF. CDR3 DNA sequence: TGTGCCAGCAGCTTATCCCCAGGGAAAGCCTACGAGCAGTACTTC.

The CDR3: CSVPRQSDTQYF. The CDR3 nucleotides are TGCAGCGTTCCAAGACAGTCAGATACGCAGTATTTT. The chain uses TRBV29-1 and TRBJ2-3; D may be TRBD1 (5 bases). The CDR3 is 12 amino acids. Trimming cost V 5 bases and J 4 bases, with 10 bases left between them. Per the germline V gene, CDR1 is SQVTM and CDR2 is ANQGSEA.

Of note for this clonotype: Germline and junction disagree at one end, which may indicate a read error. This chain links TRBV11-2 with TRBJ1-1; maybe TRBD1 (5 bases). The CDR3 has 13 amino acids. Germline CDR1 is SGHAT and CDR2 is FQNNGV. The CDR3 DNA reads TGTGCCAGCAGCTTAGTCCCGGACACAGAAGCTTTCTTT. Amino acids: CASSLVPDTEAFF.

In this sample, this clonotype turned up a few times. CDR3 amino acids: CASSSPSRVGGYTF. DNA of the CDR3: TGTGCCAGCAGTTCGCCCTCCAGGGTCGGCGGCTACACCTTC. The rearrangement links TRBV6-5 to TRBJ1-2; D is perhaps TRBD1 (5 bases). The CDR3 sequence is 14 residues long. Trimming stripped 4 bases from V and 8 bases from J, with 17 bases between. Germline CDR1 is MNHEY and CDR2 is SVGAGI.

This clonotype was found a few times. V and J are TRBV28 and TRBJ1-5; 8 bases agree with TRBD1. CDR1 MDHEN and CDR2 SYDVKM come from the germline V gene. With 7 bases clipped from V and 8 bases from J, the junction kept 10 bases outside the gene matches. This CDR3 contains 14 residues. As DNA, the CDR3 is TGTGCCAGCAACTCGGGACAGGTAATAGAGCCCCAGCATTTT. Translated, it gives CASNSGQVIEPQHF.

The V call is TRBV28, the J call TRBJ1-3; TRBD1 matches 9 bases. Germline CDR1 and CDR2: MDHEN and SYDVKM. The CDR3 has 16 amino acids. Trimming removed 3 bases from V and 5 bases from J; junction bases left unmatched: 8. CDR3 sequence reads: CASSLSGTGRRNTIYF. Written as DNA, the CDR3 is TGTGCCAGCAGTTTGTCTGGGACAGGGAGGAGAAACACCATATATTTT.